Shown below are 12 T cell receptor beta chains from a single sample sequenced in a study of immune cell composition in non-small cell lung cancer. TCRdb's copy holds only in-frame clones and misses some; the assay was immunoSEQ multiplex PCR. The sample has 3,200 or so clones; over 65% are singletons. Sample: lung tumor tissue. The source is a human donor with non-small cell lung cancer.

The V gene is TRBV6-1, the J gene TRBJ1-5, with D unclear. The ends were cut back, 5 bases at V and 0 bases at J, with 8 bases in the middle. This CDR3 spans 14 amino acids. Per germline, CDR1 MNHNS and CDR2 SASEGT. The CDR3 DNA follows: TGTGCCAGCAGTACGCGCTATAGCAATCAGCCCCAGCATTTT. Translation: CASSTRYSNQPQHF.

The chain joins TRBV2 to TRBJ1-5; 7 nucleotides line up with TRBD1. The CDR3 loop spans 14 amino acids. The germline gives CDR1 SNHLY, CDR2 FYNNEI. V shed 5 bases and J 7 bases; nucleotides not matched to a gene: 8. CDR3 coding DNA: TGTGCCAGCAGTCAGACAGGGTTTCGGCAGCCCCAGCATTTT. Its translation is CASSQTGFRQPQHF. Full variable domain (outside the CDR3, taken from reference TRBV2 and TRBJ1-5): EPEVTQTPSHQVTQMGQEVILRCVPISNHLYFYWYRQILGQKVEFLVSFYNNEISEKSEIFDDQFSVERPDGSNFTLKIRSTKLEDSAMYFCASSQTGFRQPQHFGDGTRLSIL.

The chain employs TRBV5-1 and TRBJ1-3, with D possibly matching TRBD1 (6 bases). The V gene lost 2 bases and the J gene lost 5 bases, with 14 bases spanning the gap. There are 15 residues in the CDR3. Germline CDR1 is SGHRS and CDR2 is YFSETQ. CDR3 protein: CASSLGLGTRNTIYF. The CDR3 DNA follows: TGCGCCAGCAGCTTAGGACTCGGGACAAGAAACACCATATATTTT.

V usage is TRBV5-1 and J usage is TRBJ2-7, with D tentatively TRBD2 (5 bases). The CDR3 extends over 15 amino acids. Germline assignment: CDR1 SGHRS and CDR2 YFSETQ. Trimming left V 4 bases short and J 3 bases short, with 17 bases between. CDR3 amino acids: CASSALPGDNYEQYF. CDR3 bases: TGCGCCAGCAGCGCCCTCCCCGGGGATAACTACGAGCAGTACTTC.

V and J are TRBV4-1 and TRBJ1-1, with D maybe TRBD1 (6 bases). The germline V and J ends were trimmed by 5 bases and 2 bases, with 15 bases remaining between them. The CDR3 length is 15 residues. The germline V gene has CDR1 MGHRA and CDR2 YSYEKL. The CDR3 DNA reads as TGCGCCAGCAGCTGGAGGACAGCTACCAACACTGAAGCTTTCTTT. As protein: CASSWRTATNTEAFF.

This chain uses TRBV18 with TRBJ2-3, with TRBD1 identical over 8 bases. The CDR3 sequence is 15 residues long. Germline trimming cut 6 bases from V and 0 bases from J; bases unmatched to any gene: 5. In germline, CDR1 is KGHSH, CDR2 LQKENI. As DNA, the CDR3 is TGTGCCAGCTCCTATGGACAGGGAAGCACAGATACGCAGTATTTT. Residues: CASSYGQGSTDTQYF. Filled out from reference TRBV18 and TRBJ2-3, the complete variable domain reads NAGVMQNPRHLVRRRGQEARLRCSPMKGHSHVYWYRQLPEEGLKFMVYLQKENIIDESGMPKERFSAEFPKEGPSILRIQQVVRGDSAAYFCASSYGQGSTDTQYFGPGTRLTVL.

The chain combines TRBV5-1 with TRBJ1-1, with 9 bases lining up with TRBD1. Germline CDR1 SGHRS, CDR2 YFSETQ. The CDR3 covers 16 residues. Germline trimming cut 1 base from V and 4 bases from J; bases unmatched to any gene: 8. The CDR3 region has the DNA TGCGCCAGCAGCTTGAATTTAGGACAGGGGAGCACTGAAGCTTTCTTT. Its protein product is CASSLNLGQGSTEAFF.

The CDR3 sequence: CASSRLSDNEQFF. CDR3 coding DNA: TGTGCCTCCTCAAGATTATCGGACAATGAGCAGTTCTTC. The rearrangement joins TRBV6-5 to TRBJ2-1, with D unclear. Germline V lookup: CDR1 MNHEY, CDR2 SVGAGI. Trimming took 11 bases from V and 5 from J, leaving 16 bases between them. The CDR3 is made up of 13 amino acids.

The gene calls are TRBV5-6 and TRBJ1-5; 7 positions agree with TRBD1. The CDR3 contains 14 residues. V was pared by 0 bases and J by 11 bases, with 8 bases of the junction left unmatched. Per germline, CDR1 SGHDT and CDR2 YYEEEE. The CDR3: CASSLGQGGRAQHF. CDR3 DNA sequence: TGTGCCAGCAGCTTGGGACAGGGCGGACGGGCCCAGCATTTT. The variable domain in full, with the rest retrieved from reference TRBV5-6 and TRBJ1-5, is DAGVTQSPTHLIKTRGQQVTLRCSPKSGHDTVSWYQQALGQGPQFIFQYYEEEERQRGNFPDRFSGHQFPNYSSELNVNALLLGDSALYLCASSLGQGGRAQHFGDGTRLSIL.

The J gene is TRBJ2-3, the V gene TRBV5-4; TRBD2 aligns across 10 bases. The CDR3 spans 15 residues. Germline lookup yields CDR1 SGHNT and CDR2 YYREEE (reference sequence). J lost 4 bases, V lost 0 bases, and 2 bases had no gene match. CDR3 protein: CASSLGAGGADTQYF. The CDR3 bases are TGTGCCAGCAGCTTGGGAGCGGGGGGGGCAGATACGCAGTATTTT.

This chain connects TRBV30 to TRBJ1-2; D remains unclear. Trimming stripped 1 base from V and 5 bases from J, with 11 bases between. This CDR3 has 13 amino acids. From germline, CDR1 is GTSNPN and CDR2 SVGIG (reference sequence). For the CDR3, the DNA is TGTGCCTGGAGTGGGTTAGCCCCTTATGGCTACACCTTC. It specifies CAWSGLAPYGYTF.

The rearrangement uses TRBV18 and TRBJ1-2, with 10 nucleotides matching TRBD1. The CDR3 consists of 15 residues. Germline lookup yields CDR1 KGHSH and CDR2 LQKENI. After removal of 3 bases from V and 5 bases from J, the junction contained 6 bases not matched to a gene. CDR3 nucleotides: TGTGCCAGCTCACCCGGGACAGGGGTTAGGTATGGCTACACCTTC. Translated: CASSPGTGVRYGYTF.